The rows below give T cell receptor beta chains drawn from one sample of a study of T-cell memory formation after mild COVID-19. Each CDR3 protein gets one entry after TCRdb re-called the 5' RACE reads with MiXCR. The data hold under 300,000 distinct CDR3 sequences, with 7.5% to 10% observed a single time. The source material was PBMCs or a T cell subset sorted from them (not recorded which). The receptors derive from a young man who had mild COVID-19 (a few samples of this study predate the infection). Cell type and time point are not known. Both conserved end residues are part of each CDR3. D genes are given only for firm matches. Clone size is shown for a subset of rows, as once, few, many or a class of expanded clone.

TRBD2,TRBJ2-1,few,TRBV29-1,TGCAGCGTGAGGGGAACCCCGGGACTAGGCTACAATGAGCAGTTCTTC,CSVRGTPGLGYNEQFF
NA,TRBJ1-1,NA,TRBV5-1,TGCGCCAGCAGCTTGGGGGGGGTTGACCCGAACACTGAAGCTTTCTTT,CASSLGGVDPNTEAFF
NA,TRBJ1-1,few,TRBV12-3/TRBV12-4,TGTGCCAGCAGTGAATCCTACAGGGTTGAAGCTTTCTTT,CASSESYRVEAFF
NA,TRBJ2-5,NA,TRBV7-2,TGTGCCAGCAGCTTAGAGAGTGGCGCTGGGACCCAGTACTTC,CASSLESGAGTQYF
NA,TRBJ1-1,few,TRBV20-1,TGCAGTGCTAGAGCCATGGGGTCGGACACTGAAGCTTTCTTT,CSARAMGSDTEAFF
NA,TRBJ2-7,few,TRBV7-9,TGTGCCAGCAGCCCGCCGACAGTCTCCTACGAGCAGTACTTC,CASSPPTVSYEQYF
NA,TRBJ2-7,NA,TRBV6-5,TGTGCCAGCAGTTACTCGCCAGCCGACTTCTACGAGCAGTACTTC,CASSYSPADFYEQYF
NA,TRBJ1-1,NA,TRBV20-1,TGCAGTGCTAGTCGGAGGGGTGGCGTCACTGAAGCTTTCTTT,CSASRRGGVTEAFF
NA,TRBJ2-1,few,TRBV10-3,TGTGCCATCAGTGAGTCATACTTAGGGGGGACATTGAACGATGAGCAGTTCTTC,CAISESYLGGTLNDEQFF
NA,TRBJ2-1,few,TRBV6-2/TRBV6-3,TGTGCCAGCAGTTATACCGGGGACAATGAGCAGTTCTTC,CASSYTGDNEQFF
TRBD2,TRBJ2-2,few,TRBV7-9,TGTGCCAGCAGCCCGCGACTAGCCCCCGGGGAGCTGTTTTTT,CASSPRLAPGELFF
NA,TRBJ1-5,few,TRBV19,TGTGCCAGTAGTCCCCAGACAGTCAGCAATCAGCCCCAGCATTTT,CASSPQTVSNQPQHF
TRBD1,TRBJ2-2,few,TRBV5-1,TGCGCCAGCGCCCGACAGGGGGACACCGGGGAGCTGTTTTTT,CASARQGDTGELFF
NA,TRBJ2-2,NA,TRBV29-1,TGCAGCGCCCACAGGGCCGGGGAGCTGTTTTTT,CSAHRAGELFF
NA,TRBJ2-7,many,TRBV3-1,TGTGCCAGCAGCCAAGATACAGGCTACGAGCAGTACTTC,CASSQDTGYEQYF
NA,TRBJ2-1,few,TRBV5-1,TGCGCCAGCAAGTCGACGGGGCTCTCCTACAATGAGCAGTTCTTC,CASKSTGLSYNEQFF
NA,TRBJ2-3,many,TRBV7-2,TGTGCCAGCAGCCCCATAGGGGGGCTGAGGGATACGCAGTATTTT,CASSPIGGLRDTQYF
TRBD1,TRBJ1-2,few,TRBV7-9,TGTGCCAGCATCAACGAGACAGGGTGGTATGGCTACACCTTC,CASINETGWYGYTF
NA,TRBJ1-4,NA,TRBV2,TGTGCCAGCAGTCCCACAACTAATGAAAAACTGTTTTTT,CASSPTTNEKLFF
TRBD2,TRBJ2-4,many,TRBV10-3,TGTGCCACGGGACTAGACCTCGCCGGGGGGATTCAGTACTTC,CATGLDLAGGIQYF
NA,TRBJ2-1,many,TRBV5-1,TGCGCCAGCAGCTTGAGCCGTGAGCAGTTCTTC,CASSLSREQFF
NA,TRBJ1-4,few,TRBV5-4,TGTGCCAGCAGCTTCGGACAGCCCGGGGAAAAACTGTTTTTT,CASSFGQPGEKLFF
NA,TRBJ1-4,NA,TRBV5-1,TGCGCCAGCAGCCCGGCCGGGGCGCCTCGTGAAAAACTGTTTTTT,CASSPAGAPREKLFF
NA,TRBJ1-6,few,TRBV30,TGTGCCTGGACGGGACACCGACTGGGTTCACCCCTCCACTTT,CAWTGHRLGSPLHF
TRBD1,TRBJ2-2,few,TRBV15,TGTGCCACCAGCAGAGATCTACAGGGGGCGAATACCGGGGAGCTGTTTTTT,CATSRDLQGANTGELFF
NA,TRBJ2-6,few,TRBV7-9,TGTGCCAGCAGCTTAGCGGAACAAATCTCTGGGGCCAACGTCCTGACTTTC,CASSLAEQISGANVLTF
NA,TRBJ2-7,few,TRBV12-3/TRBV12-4,TGTGCCAGCAGTATACAGAGAACCATCGAGCAGTACTTC,CASSIQRTIEQYF
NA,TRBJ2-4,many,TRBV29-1,TGCAGCGTTGAAGATTTGGGGGAACCCAAAAACATTCAGTACTTC,CSVEDLGEPKNIQYF
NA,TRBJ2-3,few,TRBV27,TGTGCCAGCAGTTTGTTCGCACTCGCAGGGGTCGATACAGATACGCAGTATTTT,CASSLFALAGVDTDTQYF
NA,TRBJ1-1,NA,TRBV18,TGTGCCAGCTCACCAGGGACACAGGGGAACACTGAAGCTTTCTTT,CASSPGTQGNTEAFF
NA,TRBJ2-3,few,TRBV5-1,TGCGCCAGCAGCTTGGAGACGGGGGTCACAGATACGCAGTATTTT,CASSLETGVTDTQYF
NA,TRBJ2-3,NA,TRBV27,TGTGCCAGCAAAGAGAATGGGGCCCGCGATACGCAGTATTTT,CASKENGARDTQYF
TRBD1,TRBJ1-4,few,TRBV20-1,TGCAGTGCAGGGCTGTCCGGGACAGGAGGCGAAAAACTGTTTTTT,CSAGLSGTGGEKLFF
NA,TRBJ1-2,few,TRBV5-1,TGCGCCAGCAGCCGTGACAGGAGTACTAACTATGGCTACACCTTC,CASSRDRSTNYGYTF
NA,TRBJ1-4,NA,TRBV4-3,TGCGACAGCAGCAGGGTTCCTAATGAAAAACTGTTTTTT,CDSSRVPNEKLFF
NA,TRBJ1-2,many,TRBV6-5,TGTGCCAGCAGTTACGGCGGGCCGAACTATGGCTACACCTTC,CASSYGGPNYGYTF
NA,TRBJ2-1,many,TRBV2,TGTGCCAGCAGTGAAACCTGGCTCAATGAGCAGTTCTTC,CASSETWLNEQFF
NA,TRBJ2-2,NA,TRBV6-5,TGTGCCAGCAGTTCAGGGGCGCAGGACACCGGGGAGCTGTTTTTT,CASSSGAQDTGELFF
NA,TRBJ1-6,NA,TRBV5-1,TGCGCCAGCAGCCCATTTGACAGCCCTTACTCACCCCTCCACTTT,CASSPFDSPYSPLHF
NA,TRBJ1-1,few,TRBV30,TGTGCCTGTTCTCGATGCAGGGCCCAGGACACTGAAGCTTTCTTT,CACSRCRAQDTEAFF
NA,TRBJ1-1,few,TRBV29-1,TGCAGCGCTAGGGACGCCTTGAACACTGAAGCTTTCTTT,CSARDALNTEAFF
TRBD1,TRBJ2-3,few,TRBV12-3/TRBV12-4,TGTGCCAGCAGTTCAACCTGGACAGGTCCTAAAGGGGATACGCAGTATTTT,CASSSTWTGPKGDTQYF